This T cell receptor (beta chain) was found in a study of blood T cell repertoires in COVID-19. In the source study's methods: The assay estimated nucleated cells by amplifying reference gene primers. Only in-frame clones appear in the TCRdb table, and some are missing; sequencing was by immunoSEQ multiplex PCR. V, J and clone size derive from that table, while D and trimming were established from the DNA sequence. The sample yields roughly 120,000 clones, approximately 88% seen once. The V end lost 5 bases, the J end lost 8 bases, and 12 bases lay between the germline ends. Germline CDR1 is SGHAT and CDR2 is FQNNGV. This CDR3 is built from 12 residues.

Source material: peripheral blood. The receptor comes from a woman in her 70s with acute or convalescent COVID-19. The V gene is TRBV11-2, the J gene TRBJ1-1; perhaps TRBD1 as D (5 bases). CDR3 DNA sequence: TGTGCCAGCAGCCAGGCGGGGGGAGAAGCTTTCTTT. It specifies CASSQAGGEAFF.